This T cell receptor beta chain was recovered during a study of cytomegalovirus exposure and HLA in healthy donors. Deletions cut 7 bases from V and 4 bases from J, with 12 bases between. The length of the CDR3 is 13 residues. Looked up from germline, CDR1 is MNHEY and CDR2 is SVGAGI. Study results and caveats: Overall, some 160 TCR beta chains were annotated as cytomegalovirus-associated.

The table lists this clone with a count of one. Its antigen is as yet unknown. The PCR had 60 Vbeta and 13 Jbeta primers. Sequenced by immunoSEQ multiplex PCR; TCRdb stores in-frame clones only, minus some. The sample comprises under 200,000 clones, 60% to 80% of which are singletons, and around 4.7% rests with the top ten. This rearrangement joins TRBV6-5 to TRBJ2-3; maybe TRBD2 (5 bases). The clonotype originates from a male donor in good health and CMV-seronegative. The sample comprised PBMCs. CDR3 nucleotide sequence: TGTGCCAGCACAGAATGGGGAGCAGATACGCAGTATTTT. Translation: CASTEWGADTQYF.